A selection of T cell receptor beta chains follows, all from one sample in a study of breast tumors, draining lymph nodes, adjacent tissues. MiXCR, applied by TCRdb to the multiplex PCR reads, yields one record per CDR3 protein. The data show about 110,000 distinct CDR3 sequences, around 30% seen once. Sequencing input: axillary lymph node tissue. The source of these receptors is a female donor with breast cancer. Some clones in this sample may be carry-over from other donors' samples. The CDR3 runs from the conserved cysteine through the conserved F or W. A D gene is named only where the DNA matches it firmly. A row's size may be missing; if present it is once, few, many or a size class.

CASSYQGRGSEAFF TGTGCCAGCAGTTACCAGGGAAGAGGCTCTGAAGCTTTCTTT few . TRBJ1-1 TRBV12-3/TRBV12-4
CASSYQGRREKLYF TGTGCCAGCAGTTATCAGGGGCGTAGGGAAAAACTGTACTTC . . TRBJ2-5 TRBV6-5
CARAGTGRYGYTF TGTGCCAGAGCCGGGACAGGGAGGTATGGCTACACCTTC . TRBD1 TRBJ1-2 TRBV6-4
CASRPREATNEKLFF TGCGCCAGCAGACCACGGGAGGCAACTAATGAAAAACTGTTTTTT . . TRBJ1-4 TRBV5-1
CASRPSTGENYGYTF TGTGCCAGCAGGCCCTCCACAGGGGAAAACTATGGCTACACCTTC many TRBD1 TRBJ1-2 TRBV12-3/TRBV12-4
CASSIQGNQPQHF TGCGCCAGCAGCATACAGGGGAACCAGCCCCAGCATTTT many TRBD1 TRBJ1-5 TRBV5-1
CASSPEGVTEAFF TGTGCCAGCAGCCCCGAGGGAGTAACCGAAGCTTTCTTT few . TRBJ1-1 TRBV9
CASSQELGAKGYTF TGCGCCAGCAGCCAAGAGTTGGGGGCGAAGGGCTACACCTTC once . TRBJ1-2 TRBV4-1
CASRPRTGEQFF TGTGCCAGCAGGCCCCGGACAGGTGAGCAGTTCTTC many TRBD1 TRBJ2-1 TRBV6-5
CASSRALILAGGDTQSF TGTGCCAGCAGCCGAGCGTTGATACTAGCGGGAGGAGATACGCAGTCTTTT . TRBD2 TRBJ2-3 TRBV7-9
CASSLAGTAYQPQHF TGTGCCAGCAGCTTAGCAGGGACAGCCTATCAGCCCCAGCATTTT few TRBD1 TRBJ1-5 TRBV11-3
CASSLRTRGQLEKLFF TGTGCCAGCAGCTTAAGAACCAGGGGGCAGCTTGAAAAACTGTTTTTT . TRBD1 TRBJ1-4 TRBV7-9
CASSPGTSGKVHDNEQFF TGTGCCAGCAGCCCCGGGACTAGCGGGAAGGTCCACGACAATGAGCAGTTCTTC few TRBD2 TRBJ2-1 TRBV3-1
CATSRENQPQHF TGTGCCACCAGCAGGGAAAATCAGCCCCAGCATTTT . . TRBJ1-5 TRBV15
CASGLVHGGNCEQYF TGCGCTAGTGGTTTGGTACACGGGGGCAATTGCGAGCAGTACTTC . . TRBJ2-7 TRBV12-5
CSARSAGENSPLHF TGCAGTGCTAGATCGGCAGGCGAAAATTCACCCCTCCACTTT many . TRBJ1-6 TRBV20-1
CASSLRQAALLGNIQYF TGTGCCAGCAGCCTCAGACAGGCGGCCCTACTGGGAAACATTCAGTACTTC few . TRBJ2-4 TRBV5-6
CASGLRDGTQYF TGTGCTAGTGGTTTGAGGGACGGGACCCAGTACTTC many . TRBJ2-5 TRBV12-5
CASSLMGTSNETQYF TGCGCCAGCAGCTTGATGGGGACTAGCAACGAGACCCAGTACTTC few TRBD2 TRBJ2-5 TRBV5-1
CSAESGTSNEQFF TGCAGTGCAGAAAGCGGGACTAGCAATGAGCAGTTCTTC many TRBD2 TRBJ2-1 TRBV20-1
CASSIQGAHGYTF TGTGCCAGCAGCATACAGGGGGCGCATGGCTACACCTTC . TRBD1 TRBJ1-2 TRBV2
CASRRGGDTEAFF TGTGCCAGCAGAAGAGGGGGGGACACTGAAGCTTTCTTT . . TRBJ1-1 TRBV5-8
CSANQASTSNYGYTF TGCAGTGCTAACCAGGCTTCAACCTCTAACTATGGCTACACCTTC many . TRBJ1-2 TRBV20-1
CASSSTEREGLGEQFF TGTGCCAGCAGCTCTACCGAGCGGGAGGGCCTGGGTGAGCAGTTCTTC many TRBD2 TRBJ2-1 TRBV7-9
CASSPDGTGELFF TGTGCCAGCTCACCAGACGGGACCGGGGAGCTGTTTTTT many . TRBJ2-2 TRBV18
CASSQYRGTDRGETQYF TGCGCCAGCAGCCAATACCGGGGAACGGATCGGGGGGAGACCCAGTACTTC many . TRBJ2-5 TRBV4-3
CASNPTGAGTEAFF TGTGCCAGCAACCCGACAGGGGCAGGAACTGAAGCTTTCTTT few TRBD1 TRBJ1-1 TRBV9
CSVPGELFF TGCAGCGTTCCCGGGGAGCTGTTTTTT . . TRBJ2-2 TRBV29-1
CASSHRGFGNSPLHF TGTGCCAGCAGCCACAGGGGTTTCGGTAATTCACCCCTCCACTTT many TRBD1 TRBJ1-6 TRBV6-6
CASSYSRLAGRQETQYF TGTGCCAGCAGTTACTCCCGGCTAGCGGGCAGACAAGAGACCCAGTACTTC . TRBD2 TRBJ2-5 TRBV6-5
CASSQGGLAGGEERGDEQFF TGCGCCAGCAGCCAAGGGGGGCTTGCGGGAGGGGAGGAACGAGGAGATGAGCAGTTCTTC many TRBD2 TRBJ2-1 TRBV4-1
CASRTYEVPGELFF TGTGCCAGCAGAACCTATGAGGTCCCCGGGGAGCTGTTTTTT many . TRBJ2-2 TRBV12-3/TRBV12-4
CASSARTSGGPPYNEQFF TGTGCCAGCAGCGCCCGGACTAGCGGGGGGCCTCCCTACAATGAGCAGTTCTTC . TRBD2 TRBJ2-1 TRBV9
CASSLIRASRSPLHF TGTGCCAGCAGCTTAATTCGGGCAAGTCGCTCACCCCTCCACTTT . . TRBJ1-6 TRBV5-8
CASSSQGLAQETQYF TGCGCCAGCAGCTCACAGGGACTAGCGCAAGAGACCCAGTACTTC once TRBD2 TRBJ2-5 TRBV5-1
CASSRDRSNSPLHF TGTGCCAGCAGCCGGGACAGGAGTAATTCACCCCTCCACTTT many TRBD1 TRBJ1-6 TRBV7-6
CASRGVSANEQFF TGTGCCAGCAGGGGGGTGTCGGCCAATGAGCAGTTCTTC many . TRBJ2-1 TRBV11-2
CASSIPGRPSSYNEQFF TGTGCCAGTAGTATCCCCGGGAGGCCGAGCTCCTACAATGAGCAGTTCTTC many TRBD2 TRBJ2-1 TRBV19
CASSDSRQGVTGELFF TGTGCCAGCAGTGACTCTAGACAGGGGGTCACCGGGGAGCTGTTTTTT once TRBD1 TRBJ2-2 TRBV6-4
CASSLDSGITDTQYF TGTGCCAGCAGTTTAGATAGCGGAATCACAGATACGCAGTATTTT many . TRBJ2-3 TRBV27
CSAPGRTGVLLGAQYF TGCAGTGCTCCCGGACGGACAGGGGTTTTGTTGGGGGCCCAGTACTTC . TRBD1 TRBJ2-5 TRBV20-1
CASSHEGRTWGRYNSPLHF TGTGCCAGCAGTCACGAGGGCCGTACGTGGGGAAGGTATAATTCACCCCTCCACTTT few . TRBJ1-6 TRBV6-2/TRBV6-3